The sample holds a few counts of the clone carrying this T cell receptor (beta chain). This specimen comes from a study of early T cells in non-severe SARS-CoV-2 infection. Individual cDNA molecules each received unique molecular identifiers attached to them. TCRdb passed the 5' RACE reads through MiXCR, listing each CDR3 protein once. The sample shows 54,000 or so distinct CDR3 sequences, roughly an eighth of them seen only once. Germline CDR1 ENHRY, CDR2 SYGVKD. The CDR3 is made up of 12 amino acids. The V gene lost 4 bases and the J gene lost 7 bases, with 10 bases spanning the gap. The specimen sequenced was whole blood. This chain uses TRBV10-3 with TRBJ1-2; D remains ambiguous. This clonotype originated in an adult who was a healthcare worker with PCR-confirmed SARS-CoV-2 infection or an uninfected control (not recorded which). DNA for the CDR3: TGTGCCATCAGTGGGAGTTTCAGTGGCTACACCTTC. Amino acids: CAISGSFSGYTF.